The 7 T cell receptor beta chains presented below share a single source sample, sequenced in a study of beta chain features in type 1 diabetes. Sequenced material consisted of expressed TCRB transcripts (all of the isolated RNA was reverse transcribed). Profiled with immunoSEQ multiplex PCR; TCRdb holds only in-frame clones, not every one. In the table there are about 150,000 clones, about 8.1% of which are singletons. Sequencing was done on a sample of central memory CD4+ T cells from blood. The receptors here all came from a man in his late teens or twenties in good health.

The table lists this clone with a few counts. The chain employs TRBV6-5 and TRBJ1-2; 10 nucleotides agree with TRBD1. CDR1 is MNHEY, CDR2 SVGAGI, per germline. The V gene end was trimmed by 4 bases and the J gene end by 7 bases; junction bases not matched to a gene: 6. This CDR3 region has 14 residues. The CDR3 region is CASSSPGTGVGYTF. The CDR3, as DNA: TGTGCCAGCAGTTCCCCCGGGACAGGGGTTGGCTACACCTTC.

The genes are TRBV7-8 and TRBJ2-2, with 10 bases lining up with TRBD1. V was pared by 6 bases and J by 3 bases, with 7 bases of the junction left unmatched. CDR1 and CDR2 from the germline V gene are SGHVS and FQNEAQ. The CDR3 consists of 16 residues. Here the CDR3 reads CASRQTGGLDTGELFF. The CDR3 nucleotides are TGTGCCAGCAGACAGACAGGGGGCTTAGACACCGGGGAGCTGTTTTTT.

This clone was recorded a few times. This rearrangement joins TRBV27 to TRBJ2-2; a weak D match, TRBD1 (6 bases). The length of the CDR3 is 14 residues. CDR1 is MNHEY and CDR2 is SMNVEV in the germline V gene (reference sequence). CDR3 protein: CGSKDRENTGELFF. CDR3 DNA: TGTGGTAGCAAGGACAGAGAGAACACCGGGGAGCTGTTTTTT.

This clone was counted only a few times. One junction end does not reproduce the germline sequence, and a read error may be involved. The chain joins TRBV11-2 to TRBJ2-6; D call uncertain. This CDR3 is built from 16 residues. Germline CDR1 is SGHAT and CDR2 is FQNNGV. The CDR3 is CASSHGRYSGANVLTF. In DNA, the CDR3 is TGCGCCAGCAGCCATGGCAGATACTCTGGGGCCAACGTCCTGACTTTC.

This chain links TRBV6-4 with TRBJ2-7; 13 positions match TRBD2. Germline CDR1 is MRHNA and CDR2 is SNTAGT. The V segment lost 5 bases and the J segment 3 bases; nucleotides outside the gene matches: 4. This CDR3 region has 15 residues. The CDR3 DNA follows: TGTGCCAGCAGTCCACTAGCGGGAGGGAACTACGAGCAGTACTTC. Protein sequence: CASSPLAGGNYEQYF.

The V and J genes are TRBV9 and TRBJ2-3, with D uncertain. V was clipped by 0 bases and J by 0 bases, with 11 bases between them. CDR1 and CDR2 (germline): SGDLS, YYNGEE. The CDR3 has 16 residues. DNA for the CDR3: TGTGCCAGCAGCGTAGGTCGAGGAGCTAGCACAGATACGCAGTATTTT. Translating gives CASSVGRGASTDTQYF.

This chain joins TRBV28 and TRBJ2-3; 7 bases match TRBD1. The germline V gene encodes CDR1 MDHEN and CDR2 SYDVKM. V shed 7 bases, J shed 7 bases, and the junction held 5 bases outside the gene matches. The CDR3 extends over 12 amino acids. CDR3 nucleotides: TGTGCCAGCATCGGGACAGCCTATACGCAGTATTTT. Residues: CASIGTAYTQYF.